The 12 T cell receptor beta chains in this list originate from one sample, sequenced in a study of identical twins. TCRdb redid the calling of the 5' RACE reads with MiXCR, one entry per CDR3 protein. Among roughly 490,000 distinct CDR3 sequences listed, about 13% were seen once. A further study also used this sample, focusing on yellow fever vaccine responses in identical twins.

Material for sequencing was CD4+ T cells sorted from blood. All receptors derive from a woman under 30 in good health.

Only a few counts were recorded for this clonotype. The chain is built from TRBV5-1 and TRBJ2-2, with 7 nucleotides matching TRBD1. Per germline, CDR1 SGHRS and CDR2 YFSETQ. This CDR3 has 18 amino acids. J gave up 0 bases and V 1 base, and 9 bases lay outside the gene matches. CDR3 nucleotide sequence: TGCGCCAGCAGCTTGTACTCGGGACAGATCGCGAACACCGGGGAGCTGTTTTTT. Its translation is CASSLYSGQIANTGELFF.

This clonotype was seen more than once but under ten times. CDR3 sequence reads: CASSQDGPGTSGSRTGELFF. The CDR3 bases are TGCGCCAGCAGCCAAGATGGCCCCGGGACTAGCGGGAGTAGGACCGGGGAGCTGTTTTTT. V is TRBV4-3 and J is TRBJ2-2; 14 bases map to TRBD2. Trimming removed 0 bases from V and 5 bases from J; junction bases left unmatched: 11. Germline values: CDR1 LGHNA, CDR2 YSLEER. The CDR3 covers 20 residues.

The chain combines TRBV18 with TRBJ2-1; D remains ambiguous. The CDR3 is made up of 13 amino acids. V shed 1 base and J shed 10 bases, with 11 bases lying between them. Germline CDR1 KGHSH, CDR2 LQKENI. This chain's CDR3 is CASSPLQAVEQFF. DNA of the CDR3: TGTGCCAGCTCACCACTCCAGGCCGTAGAGCAGTTCTTC.

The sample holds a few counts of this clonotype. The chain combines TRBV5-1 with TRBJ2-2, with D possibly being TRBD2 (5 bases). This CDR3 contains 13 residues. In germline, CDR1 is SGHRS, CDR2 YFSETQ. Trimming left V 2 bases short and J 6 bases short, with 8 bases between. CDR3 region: CASSFTSSGELFF. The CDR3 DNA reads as TGCGCCAGCAGCTTTACTAGTTCCGGGGAGCTGTTTTTT.

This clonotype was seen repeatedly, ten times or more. CDR3 bases: TGCGCCAGCAGCTTGGCCCCACAGGGGGCGGGGGAAAAACTGTTTTTT. It codes for CASSLAPQGAGEKLFF. The chain joins TRBV5-1 to TRBJ1-4; TRBD1 matches 9 bases. The CDR3 consists of 16 residues. The junction had 8 bases not matched to a gene; V was cut back by 0 bases and J by 8 bases. Germline CDR1 SGHRS, CDR2 YFSETQ.

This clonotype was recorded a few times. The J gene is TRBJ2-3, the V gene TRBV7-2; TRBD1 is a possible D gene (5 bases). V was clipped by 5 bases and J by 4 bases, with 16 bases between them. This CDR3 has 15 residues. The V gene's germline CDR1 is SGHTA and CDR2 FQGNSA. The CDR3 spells CASSLGVGLPDTQYF. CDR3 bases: TGTGCCAGCAGCCTAGGGGTTGGTTTGCCAGATACGCAGTATTTT.

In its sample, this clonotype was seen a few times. Here the CDR3 reads CASFHGGQGFTEAFF. CDR3 coding DNA: TGTGCCAGTTTTCACGGGGGACAGGGGTTCACTGAAGCTTTCTTT. The chain links TRBV12-3 or TRBV12-4 to TRBJ1-1; 10 nucleotides agree with TRBD1. With V trimmed by 9 bases and J by 4 bases, 11 bases remained unmatched. The CDR3 is made up of 15 amino acids.

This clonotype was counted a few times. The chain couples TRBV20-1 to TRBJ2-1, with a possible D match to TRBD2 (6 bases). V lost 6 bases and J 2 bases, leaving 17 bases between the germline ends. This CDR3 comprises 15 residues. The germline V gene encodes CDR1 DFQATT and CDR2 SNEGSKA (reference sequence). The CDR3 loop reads CSAPGVAETYNEQFF. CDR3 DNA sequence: TGCAGTGCGCCCGGGGTAGCGGAGACCTACAATGAGCAGTTCTTC.

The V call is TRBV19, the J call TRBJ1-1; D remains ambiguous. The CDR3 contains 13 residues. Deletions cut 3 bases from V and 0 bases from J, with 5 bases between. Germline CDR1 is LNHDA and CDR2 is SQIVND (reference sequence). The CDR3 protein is CASSISLNTEAFF. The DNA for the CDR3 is TGTGCCAGTAGTATCAGCTTGAACACTGAAGCTTTCTTT.

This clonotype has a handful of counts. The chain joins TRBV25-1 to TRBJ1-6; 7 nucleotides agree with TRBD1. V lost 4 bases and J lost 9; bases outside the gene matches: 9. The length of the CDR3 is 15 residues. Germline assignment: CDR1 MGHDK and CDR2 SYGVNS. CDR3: CASSAAAGGSSPLHF. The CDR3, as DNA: TGTGCCAGCAGTGCCGCGGCAGGGGGAAGTTCACCCCTCCACTTT. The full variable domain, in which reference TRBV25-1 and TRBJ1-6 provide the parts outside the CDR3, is EADIYQTPRYLVIGTGKKITLECSQTMGHDKMYWYQQDPGMELHLIHYSYGVNSTEKGDLSSESTVSRIRTEHFPLTLESARPSHTSQYLCASSAAAGGSSPLHFGNGTRLTVT.

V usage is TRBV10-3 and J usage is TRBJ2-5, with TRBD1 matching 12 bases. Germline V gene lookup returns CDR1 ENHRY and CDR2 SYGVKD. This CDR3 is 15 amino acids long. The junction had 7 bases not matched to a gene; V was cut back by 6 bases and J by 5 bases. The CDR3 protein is CAIRAGTGGAETQYF. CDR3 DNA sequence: TGTGCCATCAGAGCCGGGACAGGGGGCGCCGAGACCCAGTACTTC.

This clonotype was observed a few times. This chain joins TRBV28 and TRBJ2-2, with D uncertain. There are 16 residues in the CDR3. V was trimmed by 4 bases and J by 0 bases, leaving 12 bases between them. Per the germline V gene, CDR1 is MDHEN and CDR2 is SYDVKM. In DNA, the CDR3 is TGTGCCAGCAGTTCTGCGGACCGCCCGAACACCGGGGAGCTGTTTTTT. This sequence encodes CASSSADRPNTGELFF.